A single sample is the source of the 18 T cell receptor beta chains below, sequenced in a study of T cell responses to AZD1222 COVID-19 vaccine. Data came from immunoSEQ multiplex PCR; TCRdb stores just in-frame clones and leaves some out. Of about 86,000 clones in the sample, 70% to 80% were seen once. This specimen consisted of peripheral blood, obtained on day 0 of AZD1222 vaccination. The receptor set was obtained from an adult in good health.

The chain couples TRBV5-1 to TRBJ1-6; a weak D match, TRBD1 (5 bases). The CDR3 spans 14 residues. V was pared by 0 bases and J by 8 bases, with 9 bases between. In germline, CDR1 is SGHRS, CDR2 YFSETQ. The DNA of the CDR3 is TGCGCCAGCAGCTTGGCATTGGGGGATTCACCCCTCCACTTT. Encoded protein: CASSLALGDSPLHF.

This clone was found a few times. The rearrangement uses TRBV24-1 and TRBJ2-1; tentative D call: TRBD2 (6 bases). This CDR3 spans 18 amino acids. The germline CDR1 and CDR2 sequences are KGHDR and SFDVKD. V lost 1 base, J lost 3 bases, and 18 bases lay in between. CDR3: CATSDFGSAGRFYNEQFF. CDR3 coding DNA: TGTGCCACCAGTGATTTTGGTTCTGCGGGGCGGTTCTACAATGAGCAGTTCTTC.

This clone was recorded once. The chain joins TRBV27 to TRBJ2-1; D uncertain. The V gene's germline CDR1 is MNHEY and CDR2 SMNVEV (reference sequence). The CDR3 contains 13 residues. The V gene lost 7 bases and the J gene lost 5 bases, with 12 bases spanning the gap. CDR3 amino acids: CASNPPWNNEQFF. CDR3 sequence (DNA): TGTGCCAGCAACCCTCCCTGGAACAATGAGCAGTTCTTC.

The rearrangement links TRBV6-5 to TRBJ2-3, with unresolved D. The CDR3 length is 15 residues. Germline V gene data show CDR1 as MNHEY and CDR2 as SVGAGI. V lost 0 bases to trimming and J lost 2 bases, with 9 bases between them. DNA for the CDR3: TGTGCCAGCAGTTACTCAAGGGTACCCACAGATACGCAGTATTTT. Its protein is CASSYSRVPTDTQYF.

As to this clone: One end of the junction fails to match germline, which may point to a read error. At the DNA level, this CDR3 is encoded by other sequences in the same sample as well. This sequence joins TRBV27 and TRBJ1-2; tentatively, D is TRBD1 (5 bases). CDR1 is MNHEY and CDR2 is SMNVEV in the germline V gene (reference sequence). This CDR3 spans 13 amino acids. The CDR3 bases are TGCGCCAGCAGTTTGGGGCAGGGCTATGGCTACACCTTC. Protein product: CASSLGQGYGYTF.

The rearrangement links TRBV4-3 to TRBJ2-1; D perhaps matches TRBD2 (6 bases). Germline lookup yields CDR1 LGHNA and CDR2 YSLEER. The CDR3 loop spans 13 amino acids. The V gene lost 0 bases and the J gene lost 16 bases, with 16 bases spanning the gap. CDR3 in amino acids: CASSQDPRTTLFF. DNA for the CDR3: TGCGCCAGCAGCCAAGATCCGCGGACTACACTCTTCTTC.

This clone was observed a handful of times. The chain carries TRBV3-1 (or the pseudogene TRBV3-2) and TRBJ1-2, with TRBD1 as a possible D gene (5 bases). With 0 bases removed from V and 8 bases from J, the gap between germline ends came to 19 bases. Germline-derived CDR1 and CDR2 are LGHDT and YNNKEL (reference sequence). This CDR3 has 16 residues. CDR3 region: CASSQDRGELRVGYTF. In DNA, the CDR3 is TGTGCCAGCAGCCAAGATCGGGGGGAGCTCCGAGTCGGCTACACCTTC.

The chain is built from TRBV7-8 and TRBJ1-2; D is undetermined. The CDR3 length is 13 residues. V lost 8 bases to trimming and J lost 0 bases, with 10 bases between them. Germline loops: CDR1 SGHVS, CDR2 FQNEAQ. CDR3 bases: TGTGCCAGCGGAACCTCAGCTAACTATGGCTACACCTTC. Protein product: CASGTSANYGYTF.

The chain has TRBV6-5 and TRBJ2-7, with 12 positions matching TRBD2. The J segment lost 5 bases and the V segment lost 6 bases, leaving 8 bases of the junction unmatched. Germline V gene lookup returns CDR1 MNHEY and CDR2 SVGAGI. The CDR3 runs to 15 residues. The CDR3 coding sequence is TGTGCCAGCAGCCATCAGACTAGCGGGAGCGACGAGCAGTACTTC. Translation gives CASSHQTSGSDEQYF.

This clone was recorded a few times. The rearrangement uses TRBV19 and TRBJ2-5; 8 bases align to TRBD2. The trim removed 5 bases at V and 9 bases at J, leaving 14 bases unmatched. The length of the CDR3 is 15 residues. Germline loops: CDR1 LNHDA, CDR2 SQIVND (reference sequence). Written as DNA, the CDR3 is TGTGCCAGTAGTCCTGAGGGTAGCGGGATCGGGGCCCAGTACTTC. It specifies CASSPEGSGIGAQYF.

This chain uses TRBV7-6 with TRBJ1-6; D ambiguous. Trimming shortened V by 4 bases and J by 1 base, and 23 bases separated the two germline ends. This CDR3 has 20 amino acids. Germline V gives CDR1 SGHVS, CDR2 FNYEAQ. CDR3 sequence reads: CASSSQLGGRVDSYNSPLHF. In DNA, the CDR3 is TGTGCCAGCAGCTCCCAATTGGGTGGCCGGGTGGATTCCTATAATTCACCCCTCCACTTT.

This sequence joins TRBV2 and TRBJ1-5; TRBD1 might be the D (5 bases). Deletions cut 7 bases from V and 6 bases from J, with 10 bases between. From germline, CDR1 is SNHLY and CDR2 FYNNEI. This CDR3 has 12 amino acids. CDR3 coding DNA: TGTGCCAGCACCAGGGATGGTCAGCCCCAGCATTTT. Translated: CASTRDGQPQHF.

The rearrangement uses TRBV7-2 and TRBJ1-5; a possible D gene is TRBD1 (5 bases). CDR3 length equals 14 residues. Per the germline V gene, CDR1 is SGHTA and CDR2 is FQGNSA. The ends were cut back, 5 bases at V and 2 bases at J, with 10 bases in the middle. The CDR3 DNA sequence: TGTGCCAGCAGCGTAGGCAGGGGCAATCAGCCCCAGCATTTT. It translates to CASSVGRGNQPQHF.

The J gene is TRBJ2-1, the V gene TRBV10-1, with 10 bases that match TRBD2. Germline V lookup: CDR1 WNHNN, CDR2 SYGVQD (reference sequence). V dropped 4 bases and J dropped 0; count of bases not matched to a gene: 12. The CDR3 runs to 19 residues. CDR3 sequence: CASSGPRTSGTSSYNEQFF. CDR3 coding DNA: TGCGCCAGCAGTGGCCCTCGGACTAGCGGAACAAGCTCCTACAATGAGCAGTTCTTC.

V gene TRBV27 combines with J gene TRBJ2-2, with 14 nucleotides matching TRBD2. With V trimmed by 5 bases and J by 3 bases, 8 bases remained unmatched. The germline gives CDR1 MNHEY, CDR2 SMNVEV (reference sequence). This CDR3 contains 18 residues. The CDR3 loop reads CASSPWGLAGEHTGELFF. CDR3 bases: TGTGCCAGCAGTCCTTGGGGACTAGCGGGAGAGCACACCGGGGAGCTGTTTTTT.

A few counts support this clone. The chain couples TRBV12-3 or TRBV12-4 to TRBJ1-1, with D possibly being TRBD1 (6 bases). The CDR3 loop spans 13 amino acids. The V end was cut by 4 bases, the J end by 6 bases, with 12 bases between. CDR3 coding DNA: TGTGCCAGCAGTTCTCAGGGGAGCGCTGAAGCTTTCTTT. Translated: CASSSQGSAEAFF.

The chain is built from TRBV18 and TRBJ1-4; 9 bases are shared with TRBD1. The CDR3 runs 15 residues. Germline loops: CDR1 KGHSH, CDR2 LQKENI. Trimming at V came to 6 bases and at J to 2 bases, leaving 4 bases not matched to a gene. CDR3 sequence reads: CASSRDRATNEKLFF. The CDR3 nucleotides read TGTGCCAGCTCCCGGGACAGGGCCACTAATGAAAAACTGTTTTTT.

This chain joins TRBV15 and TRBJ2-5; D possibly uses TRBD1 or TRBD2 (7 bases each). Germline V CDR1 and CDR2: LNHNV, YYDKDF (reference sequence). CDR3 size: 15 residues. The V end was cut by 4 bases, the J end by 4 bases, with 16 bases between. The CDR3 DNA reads TGTGCCACCAGCATAAGACAGGGAGGGGGAGAGACCCAGTACTTC. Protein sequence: CATSIRQGGGETQYF.